Listed below are T cell receptor beta chains from one sample, sequenced in a study of T cell responses to AZD1222 COVID-19 vaccine. TCRdb's table, derived via immunoSEQ multiplex PCR, lists solely in-frame clones and lacks some. This repertoire includes around 150,000 clones. Sequences were obtained from peripheral blood. The receptors originated from an adult in good health. Each CDR3 is given without its conserved first and last residue. The order of the fields is J gene, V gene, CDR3 protein.

>TRBJ1-2|TRBV30
AWSVRENYGYT
>TRBJ2-3|TRBV5-1
ASSLGALAGNTDTQY
>TRBJ1-3|TRBV3-1/TRBV3-2
ASSQSTGVSRNTIY
>TRBJ2-2|TRBV7-8
ASSLPTSAGGPAGELF
>TRBJ2-3|TRBV19
ASSVGQGNRPDTQY
>TRBJ1-6|TRBV5-1
ASSLGSFPDSYNSPLH
>TRBJ2-7|TRBV10-2
ATTLRDRVYEQY
>TRBJ2-7|TRBV18
ASSPGIQTYEQY
>TRBJ2-3|TRBV5-1
ASSLAISTDTQY
>TRBJ2-3|TRBV25-1
ASRTVDSTDTQY
>TRBJ2-7|TRBV19
ASSPPLGRGQQNEQY
>TRBJ1-2|TRBV3-1/TRBV3-2
ASAGWGANYGYT
>TRBJ2-1|TRBV7-2
ASSSSLTGGGYNEQF
>TRBJ2-7|TRBV6-5
ASSYGVGYEQY
>TRBJ2-5|TRBV9
ASSVEGQGARETQY
>TRBJ2-1|TRBV3-1/TRBV3-2
ASSHSDEQF
>TRBJ1-2|TRBV7-2
ASSSQGGSYGYT
>TRBJ2-4|TRBV27
ASSQRSGGLKNIQY
>TRBJ1-5|TRBV7-6
ASSPGLGNQPQH
>TRBJ2-2|TRBV18
ASSPRQGLTTGELF
>TRBJ1-5|TRBV6-5
ASSYGNGRGQPQH
>TRBJ1-3|TRBV4-1
ASSRTGGSRGNTIY
>TRBJ2-1|TRBV6-2/TRBV6-3
ASSSGLAGVPGNEQF
>TRBJ2-1|TRBV5-1
ASSLGQGRHNEQF
>TRBJ1-2|TRBV27
ASSLSPATGGLYGYT
>TRBJ1-3|TRBV6-5
ASRMDRGPGNTIY
>TRBJ2-3|TRBV9
ASSPEPTDTQY
>TRBJ1-1|TRBV9
ASSVARGTEAF
>TRBJ2-3|TRBV9
ASSSADLAVTDTQY
>TRBJ2-7|TRBV6-5
ASRSTGGGQY
>TRBJ1-1|TRBV6-6
ASSYSGEDTEAF
>TRBJ1-6|TRBV18
ASSPPGQQNNSPLH
>TRBJ1-2|TRBV7-9
ASSFFEGGYT
>TRBJ1-2|TRBV19
ASRIGGAGLYGYT
>TRBJ2-1|TRBV15
ATSRGTRGIYNEQF
>TRBJ1-6|TRBV5-4
ASSLDGTENSPLH
>TRBJ1-3|TRBV18
ASSPKEGVIGNTIY
>TRBJ1-1|TRBV3-1/TRBV3-2
ASSQYRTEAF
>TRBJ1-6|TRBV4-1
ASSQTYNSPLH
>TRBJ1-1|TRBV20-1
SASPLDRVGTNTEAF
>TRBJ2-3|TRBV21-1
ASSFRSGRPGLAGSTDTQY
>TRBJ2-1|TRBV28
ASSLIGPSYNEQF
>TRBJ1-3|TRBV28
ASSPARGGVLNTIY
>TRBJ1-1|TRBV5-1
ASSLLSVPNTEAF
>TRBJ2-7|TRBV2
ASSEQGIGYEQY
>TRBJ1-6|TRBV5-5
ASSLHRVSNSPLH
>TRBJ2-5|TRBV5-1
ASSLAMEGLETQY
>TRBJ1-1|TRBV5-1
ASSLRGENTEAF
>TRBJ2-7|TRBV4-1
ASSQVGLAGGQGYEQY
>TRBJ2-7|TRBV11-3
ASSSLGDQY
>TRBJ2-2|TRBV7-3
ASTPGAQTGELF
>TRBJ1-1|TRBV19
ATLWGQTEAF
>TRBJ1-1|TRBV6-5
ASRVVSSEDTEAF
>TRBJ1-3|TRBV3-1/TRBV3-2
ASSQDAVTGNTIY